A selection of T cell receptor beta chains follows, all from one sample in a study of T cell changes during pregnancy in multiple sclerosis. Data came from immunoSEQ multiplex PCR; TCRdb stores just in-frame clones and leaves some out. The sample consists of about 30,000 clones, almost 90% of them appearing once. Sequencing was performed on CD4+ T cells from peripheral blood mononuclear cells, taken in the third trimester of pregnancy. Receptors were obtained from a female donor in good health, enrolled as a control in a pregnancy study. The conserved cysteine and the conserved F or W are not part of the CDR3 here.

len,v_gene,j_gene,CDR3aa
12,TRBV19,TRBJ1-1,ASSKGQGRTEAF
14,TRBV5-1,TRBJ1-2,ASSLGSALKDYGYT
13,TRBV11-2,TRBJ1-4,ASSPQPGQAGKLF
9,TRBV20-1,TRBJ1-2,SAGLGGGYT
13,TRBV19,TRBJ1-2,ASSIEGQTLSGYT
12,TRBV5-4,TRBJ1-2,ASSFPGGPYGYT
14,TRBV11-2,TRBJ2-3,ASSPQGLAGADTQY
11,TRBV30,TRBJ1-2,AWTTIGQGGYT
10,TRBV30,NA,GGQGSSYEQY
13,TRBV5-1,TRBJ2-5,ASSPGSGKGETQY
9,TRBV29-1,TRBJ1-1,SLGGNTEAF
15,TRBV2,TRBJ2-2,ASSHGLGTGVPGELF
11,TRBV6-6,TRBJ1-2,ASTPGGVYGYT
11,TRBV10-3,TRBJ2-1,AISAGYGNEQF
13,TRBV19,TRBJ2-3,ASSIGGSDSDTQY
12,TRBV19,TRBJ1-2,ASSIMGGNYGYT
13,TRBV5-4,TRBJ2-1,ASTLKRGVNNEQF
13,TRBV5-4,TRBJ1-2,ASSFPGQGRYGYT
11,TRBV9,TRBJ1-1,ASSVGGTSEAF
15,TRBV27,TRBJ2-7,ASSDKISGTGVWEQY
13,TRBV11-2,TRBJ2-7,ASAPQGTGVHEQY
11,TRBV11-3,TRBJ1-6,ATQGANNSPLH
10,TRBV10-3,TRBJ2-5,AIGSGQETQY
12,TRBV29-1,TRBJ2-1,SVLGLVIGNEQF
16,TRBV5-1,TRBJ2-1,ASSAQRGGERSYNEQF
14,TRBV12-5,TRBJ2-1,ASGLVPGGSYNEQF
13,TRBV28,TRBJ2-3,ASRWQGSSTDTQY
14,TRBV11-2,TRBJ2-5,ASSLGGLAGPETQY
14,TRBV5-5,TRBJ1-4,ASSEGWGGRNEKLF
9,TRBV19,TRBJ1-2,ASRTEGGYT
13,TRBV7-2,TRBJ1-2,ASSARQGAADGYT
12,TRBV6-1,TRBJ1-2,ASKWPGANYGYT
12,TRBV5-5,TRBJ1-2,ASSPGLGDYGYT
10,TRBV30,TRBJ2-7,AWSKDNYEQY
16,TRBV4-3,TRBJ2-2,ASSQDLASGGWTGELF
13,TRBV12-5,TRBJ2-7,ASGKGAAHYYEQY
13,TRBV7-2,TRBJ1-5,ASSLGGVSGQPQH
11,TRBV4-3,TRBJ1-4,ASSQGPREKLF
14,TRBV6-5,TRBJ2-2,ASSWGQRPNTGELF
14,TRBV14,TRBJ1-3,ASSQEGRGGGNTIY
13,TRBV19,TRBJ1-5,ASSTSHSPNQPQH
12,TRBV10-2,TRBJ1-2,ASVADRGLDGYT
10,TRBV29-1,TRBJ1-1,SVEPGNTEAF
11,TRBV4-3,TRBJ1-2,ASKHTGGYGYT
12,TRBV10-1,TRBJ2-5,ASTGGTFQETQY